This T cell receptor (beta chain) was identified during a study of cytomegalovirus exposure and HLA in healthy donors. This PCR relied on a set of 60 Vbeta primers and 13 Jbeta primers. Sequenced by immunoSEQ multiplex PCR; TCRdb stores in-frame clones only, minus some. This table has about 190,000 clones, about three quarters appearing once. This CDR3 is 16 amino acids long. V was shortened by 0 bases and J by 0 bases, with 11 bases between the two germline ends. Germline V lookup: CDR1 SGHRS, CDR2 YFSETQ. What was sequenced was PBMCs. The clonotype originates from a woman aged 40 to 55 in good health and CMV-seronegative. The chain has TRBV5-1 and TRBJ2-3; a weak D match, TRBD2 (6 bases). The CDR3 here is CASSLDGGISTDTQYF. The CDR3 nucleotides read TGCGCCAGCAGCTTGGATGGCGGGATAAGCACAGATACGCAGTATTTT.